Below are 11 T cell receptor beta chains sequenced from a single sample in a study of cytomegalovirus exposure and HLA in healthy donors. The PCR made use of 60 Vbeta and 13 Jbeta primers. Clones were read by immunoSEQ multiplex PCR, and TCRdb kept only the in-frame ones, dropping some. The sample shows around 140,000 clones, 60% to 85% of them seen only once. The sequencing sample was made of PBMCs. The receptors come from a woman aged 40 to 49 in good health and CMV-seronegative.

CDR3 region: CASSLTSTDTQYF. The CDR3 DNA reads TGTGCCAGCAGTCTTACTAGCACAGATACGCAGTATTTT. This rearrangement joins TRBV2 to TRBJ2-3, with no clear D. Germline CDR1 is SNHLY and CDR2 is FYNNEI. This CDR3 has 13 residues. Trimming stripped 5 bases from V and 0 bases from J, with 6 bases between.

This clone came up a few times. This rearrangement joins TRBV6-6 to TRBJ1-4; D gene uncertain. The CDR3 is made up of 15 amino acids. CDR1 MNHNY and CDR2 SVGAGI come from the germline V gene (reference sequence). Trimming took 6 bases from V and 1 from J, leaving 12 bases between them. CDR3 DNA: TGTGCCAGCAGACCCGAAAGCGGAACTAATGAAAAACTGTTTTTT. Its translation: CASRPESGTNEKLFF.

The V call is TRBV15, the J call TRBJ1-4; D is unclear. V dropped 0 bases and J dropped 4 bases, with 9 bases sitting between them. CDR1 and CDR2 from the germline V gene are LNHNV and YYDKDF (reference sequence). This CDR3 contains 15 residues. CDR3 region: CATSRDPGINEKLFF. In DNA, the CDR3 is TGTGCCACCAGCAGAGACCCCGGGATTAATGAAAAACTGTTTTTT.

V is TRBV25-1 and J is TRBJ1-1; D unresolved. V was pared by 0 bases and J by 4 bases, with 18 bases between. This CDR3 spans 17 amino acids. Germline V gene data show CDR1 as MGHDK and CDR2 as SYGVNS. CDR3 sequence reads: CASSEYSGRGIGTEAFF. CDR3 nucleotide sequence: TGTGCCAGCAGTGAATATAGTGGGCGGGGAATTGGCACTGAAGCTTTCTTT.

This clone was seen only a few times. This sequence joins TRBV7-9 and TRBJ1-4; 7 bases map to TRBD1. Germline loops: CDR1 SEHNR, CDR2 FQNEAQ (reference sequence). The V segment lost 5 bases and the J segment 5 bases; nucleotides outside the gene matches: 11. The CDR3 has 16 residues. CDR3 in DNA: TGTGCCAGCAGCCACCTACCTGGGACAGAAAATGAAAAACTGTTTTTT. Its protein product is CASSHLPGTENEKLFF.

The chain has TRBV6-5 and TRBJ1-2; TRBD1 agrees at 7 bases. With 7 bases clipped from V and 6 bases from J, the junction kept 11 bases outside the gene matches. CDR1 is MNHEY, CDR2 SVGAGI, per germline. The CDR3 consists of 14 residues. CDR3 nucleotide sequence: TGTGCCAGCACCCACCTAACAGGGGAGGATGGCTACACCTTC. Protein: CASTHLTGEDGYTF.

This clone was counted between two and nine times. The chain carries TRBV2 and TRBJ2-1; a weak D match, TRBD1 (6 bases). V dropped 10 bases and J dropped 2 bases, with 12 bases sitting between them. The CDR3 has 13 residues. Germline lookup yields CDR1 SNHLY and CDR2 FYNNEI. The CDR3 DNA sequence: TGTGCCACCTGGACAGACCCCTACAATGAGCAGTTCTTC. It yields the protein CATWTDPYNEQFF.

The chain recombines TRBV7-9 with TRBJ1-1, with a possible D match to TRBD1 (5 bases). With 4 bases removed from V and 3 bases from J, the gap between germline ends came to 15 bases. The CDR3 consists of 15 residues. The germline V gene has CDR1 SEHNR and CDR2 FQNEAQ (reference sequence). CDR3 nucleotide sequence: TGTGCCAGCAGCTCAGGGATGGGGAGGGACACTGAAGCTTTCTTT. Amino acids: CASSSGMGRDTEAFF. The whole variable domain, remainder taken from reference TRBV7-9 and TRBJ1-1, is DTGVSQNPRHKITKRGQNVTFRCDPISEHNRLYWYRQTLGQGPEFLTYFQNEAQLEKSRLLSDRFSAERPKGSFSTLEIQRTEQGDSAMYLCASSSGMGRDTEAFFGQGTRLTVV.

The chain is built from TRBV5-4 and TRBJ2-3; TRBD1 agrees at 10 bases. Losses at the gene ends were 4 bases for V and 4 bases for J; bases not matched to a gene: 9. Germline CDR1 SGHNT, CDR2 YYREEE (reference sequence). The CDR3 sequence is 16 residues long. This chain's CDR3 is CASSRPGQGSSDTQYF. Written as DNA, the CDR3 is TGTGCCAGCAGCCGACCGGGACAGGGGTCTTCAGATACGCAGTATTTT.

J is TRBJ2-7 and V is TRBV5-4; 8 positions match TRBD2. Germline CDR1 and CDR2: SGHNT and YYREEE (reference sequence). The CDR3 sequence is 14 residues long. Trimming cost V 10 bases and J 2 bases; bases outside gene matches: 11. The CDR3 region is CAGRTYGGAYEQYF. CDR3 DNA sequence: TGTGCCGGCCGCACCTACGGGGGGGCCTACGAGCAGTACTTC.

This clone was detected only once. The V call is TRBV9, the J call TRBJ2-7; 8 nucleotides match TRBD1. The CDR3 runs 16 residues. CDR1 and CDR2 from the germline V gene are SGDLS and YYNGEE. Losses at the gene ends were 3 bases for V and 5 bases for J; bases not matched to a gene: 13. CDR3 amino acids: CASSAGQDYPWDEQYF. CDR3 bases: TGTGCCAGCAGCGCGGGACAGGACTACCCGTGGGACGAGCAGTACTTC.